Below, 12 T cell receptor beta chains from the same sample are listed, as sequenced in a study of CD8 T cells in Susac syndrome. Random hexamers were used to reverse transcribe an amount of roughly 0.45 to 1 ug RNA. TCRdb reprocessed the immunoSEQ multiplex PCR reads with MiXCR, giving one entry per CDR3 protein. The sample carries about 200,000 distinct CDR3 sequences, 85% to 95% recorded once. Sample: CD4+ T cells from PBMCs. The origin of the receptors is a human donor with multiple sclerosis.

CDR3 DNA sequence: TGCAGTGCTAGAGATTATAACAGCAATTCACCCCTCCACTTT. The encoded protein is CSARDYNSNSPLHF. This chain connects TRBV20-1 to TRBJ1-6; no clear D. CDR3 length: 14 amino acids. With 0 bases removed from V and 7 bases from J, the gap between germline ends came to 10 bases. CDR1 DFQATT and CDR2 SNEGSKA come from the germline V gene (reference sequence).

V usage is TRBV7-2 and J usage is TRBJ2-1, with D possibly TRBD2 on 6 matching bases. Germline CDR1 is SGHTA and CDR2 is FQGNSA. CDR3 length: 13 residues. Trimming took off 3 bases at V and 9 bases at J, with 12 bases between the two ends. CDR3 DNA sequence: TGTGCCAGCAGCTTTCGGGGGATGGGTGAGCAGTTCTTC. Amino acid sequence: CASSFRGMGEQFF.

This chain connects TRBV9 to TRBJ2-1; D is unclear. The CDR3 is 14 residues long. Germline V lookup: CDR1 SGDLS, CDR2 YYNGEE. V was trimmed by 7 bases and J by 9 bases, leaving 20 bases between them. Here the CDR3 DNA reads TGTGCCAGCGGGCACGGACCACCGGAAGGTGAGCAGTTCTTC. As protein: CASGHGPPEGEQFF.

The CDR3 nucleotides are TGTGCCAGCAGTGAAAGGGGCTTCACAGATACGCAGTATTTT. Protein product: CASSERGFTDTQYF. The rearrangement links TRBV6-1 to TRBJ2-3; a possible D gene is TRBD1 (5 bases). The CDR3 is 14 residues long. CDR1 MNHNS and CDR2 SASEGT come from the germline V gene. V gave up 2 bases and J gave up 2 bases, with 8 bases separating them.

CDR3: CSARGLAGPHQETQYF. Written as DNA, the CDR3 is TGCAGTGCTCGCGGACTAGCGGGGCCCCACCAAGAGACCCAGTACTTC. The chain is built from TRBV20-1 and TRBJ2-5; TRBD2 agrees at 12 bases. Germline CDR1 is DFQATT and CDR2 is SNEGSKA (reference sequence). The CDR3 covers 16 residues. Trimming at V came to 5 bases and at J to 0 bases, leaving 7 bases not matched to a gene.

J is TRBJ2-3 and V is TRBV20-1, with 9 bases matching TRBD2. J lost 1 base, V lost 4 bases, and 6 bases had no gene match. The germline V gene has CDR1 DFQATT and CDR2 SNEGSKA (reference sequence). CDR3 length: 15 residues. The CDR3 DNA is TGCAGTGCTACCCCGACTAGCGGACGCACAGATACGCAGTATTTT. It yields the protein CSATPTSGRTDTQYF.

This chain uses TRBV7-9 with TRBJ2-7; D is unresolved. The germline V gene has CDR1 SEHNR and CDR2 FQNEAQ (reference sequence). This CDR3 spans 14 amino acids. The V end was cut by 2 bases, the J end by 2 bases, with 10 bases between. CDR3 bases: TGTGCCAGCAGCTTAACCGGTTACACCTACGAGCAGTACTTC. Its translation: CASSLTGYTYEQYF.

The J gene is TRBJ1-2, the V gene TRBV30; D might be TRBD1 (6 bases). Trimming removed 1 base from V and 6 bases from J, with 15 bases in between. The germline CDR1 and CDR2 sequences are GTSNPN and SVGIG (reference sequence). This CDR3 is built from 14 residues. CDR3 residues: CAWSDTGPEDGYTF. CDR3 in DNA: TGTGCCTGGAGTGACACAGGGCCTGAGGATGGCTACACCTTC.

V usage is TRBV30 and J usage is TRBJ2-3; D ambiguous. CDR3 size: 18 residues. The germline V gene has CDR1 GTSNPN and CDR2 SVGIG (reference sequence). V was trimmed by 1 base and J by 2 bases, leaving 22 bases between them. CDR3 residues: CAWSGETALPTATDTQYF. The CDR3, as DNA: TGTGCCTGGAGTGGAGAGACCGCCTTACCTACCGCCACAGATACGCAGTATTTT.

The sample holds one count of this clonotype. This chain links TRBV30 with TRBJ2-1, with a weak D call TRBD2 (6 bases). V dropped 7 bases and J dropped 7 bases, with 20 bases sitting between them. Germline CDR1 reads GTSNPN; CDR2 reads SVGIG (reference sequence). The length of the CDR3 is 14 residues. CDR3 region: CAFSSPGTSNEQFF. The CDR3, as DNA: TGTGCCTTTTCTTCCCCCGGGACTTCGAATGAGCAGTTCTTC.

The chain recombines TRBV30 with TRBJ2-5; no definite D call. This CDR3 is 13 amino acids long. Germline-derived CDR1 and CDR2 are GTSNPN and SVGIG (reference sequence). V lost 3 bases to trimming and J lost 3 bases, with 11 bases between them. The CDR3 DNA follows: TGTGCCTGGAGCGTAGGGCTAGAAGAGACCCAGTACTTC. Protein sequence: CAWSVGLEETQYF.

This chain connects TRBV20-1 to TRBJ1-1, with a tentative D call TRBD1 (5 bases). Trimming pared 6 bases from V and 3 bases from J, leaving 23 bases between. This CDR3 is built from 16 residues. The V gene's germline CDR1 is DFQATT and CDR2 SNEGSKA (reference sequence). CDR3 amino acids: CSASQSGKGWDTEAFF. The CDR3 bases are TGCAGTGCATCGCAATCAGGGAAGGGCTGGGACACTGAAGCTTTCTTT.